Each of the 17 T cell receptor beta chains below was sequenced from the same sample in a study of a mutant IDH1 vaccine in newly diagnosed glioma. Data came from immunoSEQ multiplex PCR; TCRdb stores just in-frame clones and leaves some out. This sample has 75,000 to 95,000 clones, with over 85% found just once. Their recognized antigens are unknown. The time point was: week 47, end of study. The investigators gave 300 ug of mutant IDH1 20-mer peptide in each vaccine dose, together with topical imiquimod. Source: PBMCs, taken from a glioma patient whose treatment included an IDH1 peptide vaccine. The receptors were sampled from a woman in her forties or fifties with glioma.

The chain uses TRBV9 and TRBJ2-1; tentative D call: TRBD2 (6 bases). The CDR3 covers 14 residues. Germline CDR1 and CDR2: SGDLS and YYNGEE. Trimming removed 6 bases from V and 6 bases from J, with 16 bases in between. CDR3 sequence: CASTRGGGSNEQFF. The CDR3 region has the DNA TGTGCCAGCACCCGGGGTGGAGGGTCCAATGAGCAGTTCTTC.

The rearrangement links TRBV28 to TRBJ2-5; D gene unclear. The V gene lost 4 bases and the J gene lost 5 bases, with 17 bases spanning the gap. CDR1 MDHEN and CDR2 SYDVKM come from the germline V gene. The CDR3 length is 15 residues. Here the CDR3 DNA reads TGTGCCAGCAGTTCGCTAGACCGCGTCCGGGAGACCCAGTACTTC. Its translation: CASSSLDRVRETQYF.

Written as DNA, the CDR3 is TGTGCCAGCAGCGTAGGGGGGACAGGGCCGTGGGAAAAACTGTTTTTT. Amino acid sequence: CASSVGGTGPWEKLFF. The rearrangement joins TRBV9 to TRBJ1-4; 9 bases are a match to TRBD1. Germline CDR1 SGDLS, CDR2 YYNGEE. The CDR3 loop spans 16 amino acids. Trimming removed 0 bases from V and 8 bases from J; junction bases left unmatched: 8.

The CDR3 DNA sequence: TGTGCCAGCAGCTCGGAGTGGGATGGCTACACCTTC. It encodes CASSSEWDGYTF. This chain uses TRBV7-9 with TRBJ1-2; no clear D gene. Trimming cost V 4 bases and J 6 bases, with 9 bases left between them. Germline CDR1 reads SEHNR; CDR2 reads FQNEAQ (reference sequence). There are 12 residues in the CDR3.

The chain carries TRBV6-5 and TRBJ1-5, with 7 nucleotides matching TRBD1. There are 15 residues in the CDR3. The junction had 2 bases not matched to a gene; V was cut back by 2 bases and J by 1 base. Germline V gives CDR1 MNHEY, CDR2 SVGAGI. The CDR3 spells CASSYPGQSNQPQHF. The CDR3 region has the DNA TGTGCCAGCAGTTACCCGGGACAGAGCAATCAGCCCCAGCATTTT.

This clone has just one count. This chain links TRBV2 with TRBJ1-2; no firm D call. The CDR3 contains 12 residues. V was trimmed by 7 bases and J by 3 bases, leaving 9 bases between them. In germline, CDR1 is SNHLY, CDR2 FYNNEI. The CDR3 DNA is TGTGCCAGCAAGGGCAGAGACTATGGCTACACCTTC. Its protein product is CASKGRDYGYTF.

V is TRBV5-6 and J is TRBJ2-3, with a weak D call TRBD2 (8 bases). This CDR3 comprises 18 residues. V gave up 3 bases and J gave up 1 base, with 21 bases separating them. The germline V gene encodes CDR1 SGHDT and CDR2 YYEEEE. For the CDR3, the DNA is TGTGCCAGCAGCTCCCAGGGGTCGGGAGGGGGCCGCACAGATACGCAGTATTTT. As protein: CASSSQGSGGGRTDTQYF. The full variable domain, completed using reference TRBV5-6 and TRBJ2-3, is DAGVTQSPTHLIKTRGQQVTLRCSPKSGHDTVSWYQQALGQGPQFIFQYYEEEERQRGNFPDRFSGHQFPNYSSELNVNALLLGDSALYLCASSSQGSGGGRTDTQYFGPGTRLTVL.

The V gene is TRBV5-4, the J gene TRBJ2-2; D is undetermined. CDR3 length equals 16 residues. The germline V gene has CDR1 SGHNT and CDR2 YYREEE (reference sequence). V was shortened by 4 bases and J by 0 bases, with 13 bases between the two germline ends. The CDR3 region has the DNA TGTGCCAGCAGCCCCAGAGGATCCGCGAACACCGGGGAGCTGTTTTTT. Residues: CASSPRGSANTGELFF.

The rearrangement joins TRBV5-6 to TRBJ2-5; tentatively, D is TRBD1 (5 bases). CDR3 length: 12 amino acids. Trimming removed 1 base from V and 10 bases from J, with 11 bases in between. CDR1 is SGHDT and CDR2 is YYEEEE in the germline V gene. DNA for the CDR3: TGTGCCAGCAGCTTGTCGGACACCTTCCAGTACTTC. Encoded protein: CASSLSDTFQYF.

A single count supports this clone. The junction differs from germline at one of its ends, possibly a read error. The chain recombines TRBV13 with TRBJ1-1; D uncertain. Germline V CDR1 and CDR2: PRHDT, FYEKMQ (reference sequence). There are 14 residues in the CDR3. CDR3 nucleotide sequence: TGTGCCAGCAGTTCGGACTGGGGTGGAACTGAAGCTTCCTTT. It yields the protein CASSSDWGGTEASF.

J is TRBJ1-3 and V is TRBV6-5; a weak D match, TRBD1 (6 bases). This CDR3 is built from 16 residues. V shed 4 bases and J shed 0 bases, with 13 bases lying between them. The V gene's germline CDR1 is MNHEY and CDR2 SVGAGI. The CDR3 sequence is CASSSTRDNSGNTIYF. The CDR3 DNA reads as TGTGCCAGCAGTTCGACCCGGGACAACTCTGGAAACACCATATATTTT.

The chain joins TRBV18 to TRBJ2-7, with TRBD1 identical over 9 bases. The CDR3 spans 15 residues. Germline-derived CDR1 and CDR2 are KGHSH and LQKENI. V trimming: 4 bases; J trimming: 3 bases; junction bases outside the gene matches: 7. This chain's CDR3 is CASSQEGTGRYEQYF. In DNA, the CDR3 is TGTGCCAGCTCACAAGAGGGGACAGGGCGCTACGAGCAGTACTTC.

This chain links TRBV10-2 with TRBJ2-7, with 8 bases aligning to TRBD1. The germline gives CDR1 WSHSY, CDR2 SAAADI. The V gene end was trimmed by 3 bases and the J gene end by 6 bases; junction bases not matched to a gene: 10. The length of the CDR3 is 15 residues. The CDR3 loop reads CASSDARTGTFEQYF. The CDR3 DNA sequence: TGCGCCAGCAGTGACGCTCGGACAGGGACGTTCGAGCAGTACTTC.

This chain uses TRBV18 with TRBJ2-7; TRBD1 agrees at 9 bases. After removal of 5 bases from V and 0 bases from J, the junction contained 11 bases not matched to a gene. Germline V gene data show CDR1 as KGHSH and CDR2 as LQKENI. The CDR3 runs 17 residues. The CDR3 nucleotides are TGTGCCAGCTCATCCCGAACAGGGGGCGCCTCCTCCTACGAGCAGTACTTC. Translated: CASSSRTGGASSYEQYF.

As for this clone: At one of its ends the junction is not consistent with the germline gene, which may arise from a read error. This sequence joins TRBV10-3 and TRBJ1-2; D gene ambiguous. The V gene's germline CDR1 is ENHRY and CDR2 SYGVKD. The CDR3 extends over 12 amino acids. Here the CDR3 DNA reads TGTGCCAGCAGTCCGGGTGTAGGAGGCTACACCTTC. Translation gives CASSPGVGGYTF.

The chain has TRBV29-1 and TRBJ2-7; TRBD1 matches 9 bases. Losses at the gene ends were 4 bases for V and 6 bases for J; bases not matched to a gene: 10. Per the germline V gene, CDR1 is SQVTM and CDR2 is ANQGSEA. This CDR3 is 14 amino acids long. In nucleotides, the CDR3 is TGCAGCGTTGTCGTCGGGACAGGGAGGTCCGAGCAGTACTTC. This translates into CSVVVGTGRSEQYF.

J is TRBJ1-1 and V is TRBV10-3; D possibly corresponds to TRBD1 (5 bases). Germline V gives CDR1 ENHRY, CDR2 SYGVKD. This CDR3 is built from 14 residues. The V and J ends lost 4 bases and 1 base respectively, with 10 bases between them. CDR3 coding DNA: TGTGCCATCAGTGCCAGGGAGGGGAACACTGAAGCTTTCTTT. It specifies CAISAREGNTEAFF.